The present entry profiles one T cell receptor beta chain with its context. This sample is part of a study of T cells in Graves' hyperthyroidism and ophthalmopathy. Authors of the study amplified TCR beta CDR3 regions from RNA transcripts. Initially, a first-round RT-PCR of the TCR CDR3 employed the HTBI primer set. One entry per CDR3 protein, called by TCRdb with MiXCR from the multiplex PCR reads. In the table there are over 700,000 distinct CDR3 sequences, just over 35% of which are singletons. The V gene's germline CDR1 is SGHTA and CDR2 FQGNSA. The V gene end was trimmed by 10 bases and the J gene end by 2 bases; junction bases not matched to a gene: 7. There are 13 residues in the CDR3.

This clonotype originated in a woman aged 35 to 49 with Graves' hyperthyroidism. The V and J genes are TRBV7-2 and TRBJ2-7; 8 bases match TRBD1. Sequenced sample: blood. CDR3 in amino acids: CATSGTGAYEQYF. The CDR3 region has the DNA TGTGCCACCTCCGGGACAGGAGCCTACGAGCAGTACTTC.